This T cell receptor (beta chain) was documented in a study of T cell repertoires in cytomegalovirus infection. Whole-study context: Shared public TCR beta signatures pointed to both CMV infection and a matching HLA type.

Study-wide findings and caveats: HLA-C-restricted CMV clonotypes gave the most frequent clonotype in two of eight donors.

This clonotype has only one observation. Its target is unknown. TCRdb reprocessed the reads with MiXCR, giving one entry per CDR3 protein. Altogether about 220,000 distinct CDR3 sequences are present, approximately 38% being singletons, with the ten largest covering 59%. Germline lookup yields CDR1 SGDLS and CDR2 YYNGEE. The CDR3 sequence is 16 residues long. V lost 6 bases, J lost 5 bases, and 22 bases lay in between. The gene calls are TRBV9 and TRBJ2-3; D might be TRBD2 (7 bases). This specimen was CD8+ T cells from cultured PBMCs, taken from culture after CMV antigen stimulation. This TCR came from a human donor in good health (CMV status not recorded). Some clones in this sample may be carry-over from other donors' samples. CDR3: CASTPEPRGALDTQYF. The DNA for the CDR3 is TGTGCCAGCACCCCCGAGCCCCGGGGGGCCCTAGATACGCAGTATTTT. Using reference TRBV9 and TRBJ2-3 for the parts outside the CDR3, the full variable domain is DSGVTQTPKHLITATGQRVTLRCSPRSGDLSVYWYQQSLDQGLQFLIQYYNGEERAKGNILERFSAQQFPDLHSELNLSSLELGDSALYFCASTPEPRGALDTQYFGPGTRLTVL.